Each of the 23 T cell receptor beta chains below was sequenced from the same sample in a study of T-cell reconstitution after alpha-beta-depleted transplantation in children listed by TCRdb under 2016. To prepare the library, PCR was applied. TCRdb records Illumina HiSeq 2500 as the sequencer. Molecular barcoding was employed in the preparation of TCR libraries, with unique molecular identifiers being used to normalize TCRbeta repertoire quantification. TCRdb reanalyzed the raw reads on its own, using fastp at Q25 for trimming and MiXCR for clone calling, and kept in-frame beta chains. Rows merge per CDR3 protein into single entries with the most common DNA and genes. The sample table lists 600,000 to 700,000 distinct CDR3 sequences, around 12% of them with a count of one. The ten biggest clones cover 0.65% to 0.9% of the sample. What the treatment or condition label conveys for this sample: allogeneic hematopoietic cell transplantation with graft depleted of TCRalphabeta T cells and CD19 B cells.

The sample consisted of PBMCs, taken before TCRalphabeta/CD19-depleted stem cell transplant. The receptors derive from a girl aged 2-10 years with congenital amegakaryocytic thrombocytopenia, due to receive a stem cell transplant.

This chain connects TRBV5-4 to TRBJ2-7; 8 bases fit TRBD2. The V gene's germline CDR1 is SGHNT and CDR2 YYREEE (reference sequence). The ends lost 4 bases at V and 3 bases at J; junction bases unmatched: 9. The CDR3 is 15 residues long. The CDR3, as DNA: TGTGCCAGCAGCGCGGGAGGCGGGAGAGTCTACGAGCAGTACTTC. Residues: CASSAGGGRVYEQYF. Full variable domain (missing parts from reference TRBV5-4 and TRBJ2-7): ETGVTQSPTHLIKTRGQQVTLRCSSQSGHNTVSWYQQALGQGPQFIFQYYREEENGRGNFPPRFSGLQFPNYSSELNVNALELDDSALYLCASSAGGGRVYEQYFGPGTRLTVT.

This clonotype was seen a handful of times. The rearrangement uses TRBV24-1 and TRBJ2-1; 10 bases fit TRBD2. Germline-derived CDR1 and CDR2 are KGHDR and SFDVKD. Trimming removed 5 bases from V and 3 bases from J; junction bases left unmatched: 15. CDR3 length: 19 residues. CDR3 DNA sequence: TGTGCCACCAGTGGAGGGGGACAACTAGCGGGACTTTACTACAATGAGCAGTTCTTC. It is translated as CATSGGGQLAGLYYNEQFF.

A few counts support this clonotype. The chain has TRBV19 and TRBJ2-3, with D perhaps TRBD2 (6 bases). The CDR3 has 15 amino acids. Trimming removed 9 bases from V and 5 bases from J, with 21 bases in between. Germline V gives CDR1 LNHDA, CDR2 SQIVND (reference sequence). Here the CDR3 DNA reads TGTGCCAGCATGCGGGGCTACGCCATGATAGATACGCAGTATTTT. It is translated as CASMRGYAMIDTQYF.

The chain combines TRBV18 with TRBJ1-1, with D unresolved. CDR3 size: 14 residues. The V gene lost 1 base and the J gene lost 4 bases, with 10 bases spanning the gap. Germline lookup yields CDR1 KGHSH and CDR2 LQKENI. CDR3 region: CASSPQGGFTEAFF. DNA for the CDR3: TGTGCCAGCTCACCACAGGGTGGATTCACTGAAGCTTTCTTT. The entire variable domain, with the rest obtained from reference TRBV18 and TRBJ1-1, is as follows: NAGVMQNPRHLVRRRGQEARLRCSPMKGHSHVYWYRQLPEEGLKFMVYLQKENIIDESGMPKERFSAEFPKEGPSILRIQQVVRGDSAAYFCASSPQGGFTEAFFGQGTRLTVV.

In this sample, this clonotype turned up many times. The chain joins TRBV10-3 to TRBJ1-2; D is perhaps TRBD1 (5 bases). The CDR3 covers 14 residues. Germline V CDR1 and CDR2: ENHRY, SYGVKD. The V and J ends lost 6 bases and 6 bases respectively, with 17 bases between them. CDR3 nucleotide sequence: TGTGCCATCAGGACAGTCGATTCCCCTAATGGCTACACCTTC. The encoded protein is CAIRTVDSPNGYTF.

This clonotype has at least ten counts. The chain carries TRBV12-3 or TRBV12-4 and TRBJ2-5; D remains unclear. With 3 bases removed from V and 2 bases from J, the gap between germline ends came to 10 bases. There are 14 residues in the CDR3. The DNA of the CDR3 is TGTGCCAGCAGTTTCGCTTGGCTGCAAGAGACCCAGTACTTC. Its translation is CASSFAWLQETQYF.

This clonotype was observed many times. This CDR3 reads CASSYLPGASDTQYF. The CDR3 nucleotides read TGTGCCAGCAGTTACCTACCGGGAGCCTCGGATACGCAGTATTTT. The V and J genes are TRBV6-5 and TRBJ2-3, with a possible D match to TRBD2 (6 bases). The length of the CDR3 is 15 residues. V lost 2 bases to trimming and J lost 6 bases, with 15 bases between them. Germline CDR1 and CDR2: MNHEY and SVGAGI.

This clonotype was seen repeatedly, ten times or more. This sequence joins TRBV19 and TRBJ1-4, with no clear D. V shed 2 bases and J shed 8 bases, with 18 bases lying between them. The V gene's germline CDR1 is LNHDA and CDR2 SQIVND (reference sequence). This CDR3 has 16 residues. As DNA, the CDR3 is TGTGCCAGTAGTATATCGGGTCGTCGGGTGGACGAAAAACTGTTTTTT. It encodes CASSISGRRVDEKLFF.

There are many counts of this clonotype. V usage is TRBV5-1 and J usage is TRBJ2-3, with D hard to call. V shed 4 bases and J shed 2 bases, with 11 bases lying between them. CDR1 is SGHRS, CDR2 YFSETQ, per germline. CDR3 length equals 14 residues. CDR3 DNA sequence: TGCGCCAGCAGCCCACAACGCCCCACAGATACGCAGTATTTT. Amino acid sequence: CASSPQRPTDTQYF.

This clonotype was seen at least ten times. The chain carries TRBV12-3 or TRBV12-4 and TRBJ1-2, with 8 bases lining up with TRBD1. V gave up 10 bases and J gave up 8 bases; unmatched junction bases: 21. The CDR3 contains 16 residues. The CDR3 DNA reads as TGTGCCACCGCCAATACCGGGGGCGACAGGGGCGGAGGCTACACCTTC. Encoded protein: CATANTGGDRGGGYTF.

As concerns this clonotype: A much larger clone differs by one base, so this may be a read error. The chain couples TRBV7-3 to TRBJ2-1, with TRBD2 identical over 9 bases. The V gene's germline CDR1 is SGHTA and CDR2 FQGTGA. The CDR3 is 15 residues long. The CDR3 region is CASSLGSGSFDEQSF. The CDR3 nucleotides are TGTGCCAGCAGCTTAGGTAGCGGGAGTTTCGATGAGCAGTCCTTC.

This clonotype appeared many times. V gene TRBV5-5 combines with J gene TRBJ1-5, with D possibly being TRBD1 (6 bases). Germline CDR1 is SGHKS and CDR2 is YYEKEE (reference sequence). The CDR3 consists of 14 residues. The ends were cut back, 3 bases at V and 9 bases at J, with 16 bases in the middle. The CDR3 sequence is CASSSLGTYAPQHF. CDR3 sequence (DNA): TGTGCCAGCAGCTCGTTGGGGACATATGCGCCCCAGCATTTT.

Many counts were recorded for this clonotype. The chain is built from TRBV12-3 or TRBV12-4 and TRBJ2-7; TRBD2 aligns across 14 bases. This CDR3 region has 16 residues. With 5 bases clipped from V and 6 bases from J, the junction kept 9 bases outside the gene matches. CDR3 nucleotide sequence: TGTGCCAGCAGTACCGGGACTAGCGGGAGATTCGGCGAGCAGTACTTC. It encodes CASSTGTSGRFGEQYF.

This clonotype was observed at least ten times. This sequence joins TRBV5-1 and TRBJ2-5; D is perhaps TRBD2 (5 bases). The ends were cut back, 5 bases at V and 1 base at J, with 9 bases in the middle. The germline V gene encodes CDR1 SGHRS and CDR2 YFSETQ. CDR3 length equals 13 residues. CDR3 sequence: CASSRGVQETQYF. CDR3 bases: TGCGCCAGCAGTCGGGGTGTCCAAGAGACCCAGTACTTC.

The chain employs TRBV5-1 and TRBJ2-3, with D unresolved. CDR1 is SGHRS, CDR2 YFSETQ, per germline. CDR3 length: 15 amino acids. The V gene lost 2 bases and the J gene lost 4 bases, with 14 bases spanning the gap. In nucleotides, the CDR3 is TGCGCCAGCAGCTTCGTTACAGCACTTTCAGATACGCAGTATTTT. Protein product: CASSFVTALSDTQYF.

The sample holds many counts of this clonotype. The CDR3 spells CASSLLPTGVSTDTQYF. The CDR3 DNA is TGCGCCAGCAGCCTACTACCGACAGGGGTTAGCACAGATACGCAGTATTTT. The V gene is TRBV4-1, the J gene TRBJ2-3; 8 bases map to TRBD1. The CDR3 consists of 17 residues. Germline V gives CDR1 MGHRA, CDR2 YSYEKL. J lost 0 bases, V lost 4 bases, and 9 bases had no gene match.

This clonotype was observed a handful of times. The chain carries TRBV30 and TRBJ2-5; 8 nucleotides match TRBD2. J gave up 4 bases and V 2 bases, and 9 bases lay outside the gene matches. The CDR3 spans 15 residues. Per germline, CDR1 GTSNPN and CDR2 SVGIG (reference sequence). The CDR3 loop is CAWSLLAGLGETQYF. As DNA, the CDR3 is TGTGCCTGGAGTTTGTTAGCGGGATTAGGAGAGACCCAGTACTTC.

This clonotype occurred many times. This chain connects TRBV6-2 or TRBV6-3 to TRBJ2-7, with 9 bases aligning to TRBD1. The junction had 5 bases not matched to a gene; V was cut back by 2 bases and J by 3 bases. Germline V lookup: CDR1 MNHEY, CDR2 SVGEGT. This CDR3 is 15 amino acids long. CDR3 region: CASSYPRQGVYEQYF. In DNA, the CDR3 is TGTGCCAGCAGTTACCCCAGACAGGGGGTCTACGAGCAGTACTTC.

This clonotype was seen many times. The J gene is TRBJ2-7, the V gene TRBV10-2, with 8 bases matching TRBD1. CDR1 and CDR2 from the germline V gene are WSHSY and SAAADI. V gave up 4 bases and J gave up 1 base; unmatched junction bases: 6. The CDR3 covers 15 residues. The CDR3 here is CASSGRTGISYEQYF. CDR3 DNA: TGCGCCAGCAGTGGAAGGACAGGGATTTCCTACGAGCAGTACTTC.

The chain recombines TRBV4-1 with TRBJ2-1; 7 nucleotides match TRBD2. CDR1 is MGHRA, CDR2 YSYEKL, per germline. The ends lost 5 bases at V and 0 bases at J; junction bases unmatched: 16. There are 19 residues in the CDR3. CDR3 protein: CASSGRAGRPGISYNEQFF. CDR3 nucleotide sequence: TGCGCCAGCAGCGGGAGGGCAGGGAGGCCTGGAATCTCCTACAATGAGCAGTTCTTC.

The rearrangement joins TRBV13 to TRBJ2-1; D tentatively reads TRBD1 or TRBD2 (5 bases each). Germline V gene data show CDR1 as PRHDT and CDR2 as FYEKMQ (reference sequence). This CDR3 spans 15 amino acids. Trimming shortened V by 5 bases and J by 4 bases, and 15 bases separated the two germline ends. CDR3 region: CASSPQLGGYNEQFF. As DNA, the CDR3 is TGTGCCAGCAGCCCCCAACTTGGGGGTTACAATGAGCAGTTCTTC.

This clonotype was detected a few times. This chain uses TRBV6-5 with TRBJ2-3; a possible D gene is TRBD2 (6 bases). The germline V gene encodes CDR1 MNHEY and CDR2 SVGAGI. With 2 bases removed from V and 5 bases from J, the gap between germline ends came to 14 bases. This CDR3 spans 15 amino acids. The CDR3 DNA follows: TGTGCCAGCAGTTACGCCGGGGGAGTCGGAGATACGCAGTATTTT. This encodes CASSYAGGVGDTQYF.

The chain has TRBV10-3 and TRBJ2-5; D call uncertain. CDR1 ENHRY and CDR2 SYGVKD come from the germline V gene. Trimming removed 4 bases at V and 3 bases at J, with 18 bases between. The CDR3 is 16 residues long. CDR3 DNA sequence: TGTGCCATCAGTGGTTCGGCGTCGGTTGTCAAAGAGACCCAGTACTTC. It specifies CAISGSASVVKETQYF.